A selection of T cell receptor beta chains follows, all from one sample in a study of OX40 agonist ivuxolimab in advanced cancers. Only in-frame clones appear in the TCRdb table, and some are missing; sequencing was by immunoSEQ multiplex PCR. The sample lists around 49,000 clones; approximately 84% were seen once. This sample comprised CD4+ or CD8+ T cells sorted from blood, obtained in a trial of the OX40 agonist ivuxolimab. These receptors were collected from an adult with an advanced solid tumor such as melanoma, head and neck, liver or kidney cancer. Both conserved end residues are part of each CDR3. The D gene is left open where the match is weak. Clone size appears in some rows only: once, few, many, or a class for an expanded clone.

>NA|NA|TRBV19|TRBJ2-7
TGTGCCAGTAGTATCGGGCAGGGTAACTACGAGCAGTACTTC
CASSIGQGNYEQYF
>NA|NA|TRBV6-1|TRBJ1-5
TGTGCCAGCGGCCGGGGTCGGCCCCAGCATTTT
CASGRGRPQHF
>TRBD2|NA|TRBV6-5|TRBJ2-1
TGTGCCAGCAGTTATATAGCGGGAGTCGGCAATGAGCAGTTCTTC
CASSYIAGVGNEQFF
>NA|NA|TRBV11-3|TRBJ2-7
TGTGCCAGCAGCTTAACACTAGCTGGGTCCTACGAGCAGTACTTC
CASSLTLAGSYEQYF
>NA|NA|TRBV2|TRBJ2-6
TGTGCCAGCAGTGAAGGGAGAGGGAAGCCTGGGGCCAACGTCCTGACTTTC
CASSEGRGKPGANVLTF
>NA|NA|TRBV27|TRBJ2-1
TGTGCCAGCAGTTTTTCCCCCAATTCCCACAATGAGCAGTTCTTC
CASSFSPNSHNEQFF
>TRBD2|NA|TRBV7-8|TRBJ2-1
TGTGCCTCGGATGAACTAGCGGATGAGCAGTTCTTC
CASDELADEQFF
>NA|NA|TRBV6-5|TRBJ1-3
TGTGCCAGCAGTTACCTGGGGAACCCTGGAAACACCATATATTTT
CASSYLGNPGNTIYF
>TRBD1|once|TRBV7-9|TRBJ1-3
TGTGCCAGCAGCTACCGAGAAGGGACAGCTGGAAACACCATATATTTT
CASSYREGTAGNTIYF
>NA|NA|TRBV28|TRBJ1-2
TGTGCCAGCAGCCCGATTGAACGGAACTATGGCTACACCTTC
CASSPIERNYGYTF
>NA|NA|TRBV9|TRBJ2-5
TGTGCCAGCAGCGAAACCGGGGCAGAAGAGACCCAGTACTTC
CASSETGAEETQYF
>TRBD2|NA|TRBV5-1|TRBJ2-7
TGCGCCAGCAGCTTCGACCGACTAGCGGGAGCCTACGAGCAGTACTTC
CASSFDRLAGAYEQYF
>TRBD2|NA|TRBV19|TRBJ2-1
TGTGCCAGTACTCATCCGGGACTAGCGGGGCAGGAGCAGTTCTTC
CASTHPGLAGQEQFF
>NA|NA|TRBV5-4|TRBJ2-1
TGTGCCAGCAGCTTGTCGGGCCCGCCCAATGAGCAGTTCTTC
CASSLSGPPNEQFF
>NA|NA|TRBV12-5|TRBJ2-3
TGTGCTAGTGGTTTGGTTGGCCACACAGATACGCAGTATTTT
CASGLVGHTDTQYF
>NA|NA|TRBV13|TRBJ2-3
TGTGCCAGCAGCGCCTATCCCGGTCCAGATACGCAGTATTTT
CASSAYPGPDTQYF
>NA|NA|TRBV20-1|TRBJ2-5
TGCAGTATATGGCAAGAGACCCAGTACTTC
CSIWQETQYF
>TRBD1|NA|TRBV7-6|TRBJ2-5
TGTGCCAGCAGCGCACCCCGGGACAGGGAGCAAGAGACCCAGTACTTC
CASSAPRDREQETQYF
>TRBD2|once|TRBV7-9|TRBJ2-1
TGTGCCGGCACAGGGAGAGAACTAGCGGGAGTTTATTGGGATGAGCAGTTCTTC
CAGTGRELAGVYWDEQFF
>NA|NA|TRBV5-8|TRBJ2-7
TGTGCCAGCAGCTACTATCAAACGACCCGGGGGTGGCACGAGCAGTACTTC
CASSYYQTTRGWHEQYF
>NA|few|TRBV7-9|TRBJ1-2
TGTGCCAGCAGCTTAGCCGATTGGGAGCGCTATGGCTACACCTTC
CASSLADWERYGYTF
>TRBD1|NA|TRBV6-1|TRBJ2-7
TGTGCCAGCAGTGAAGGACAGGGCCCCTCCTACGAGCAGTACTTC
CASSEGQGPSYEQYF
>NA|NA|TRBV15|TRBJ2-5
TGTGCCACCGGTTGGGGGAGAGGAGAGACCCAGTACTTC
CATGWGRGETQYF
>NA|NA|TRBV5-6|TRBJ1-1
TGTGCCAGCAGCCCCGCGGGACAGAACACTGAAGCTTTCTTT
CASSPAGQNTEAFF
>TRBD2|NA|TRBV29-1|TRBJ2-7
TGCAGCGCACTGACTAGCGGGATAAACGAGCAGTACTTC
CSALTSGINEQYF
>NA|NA|TRBV2|TRBJ1-6
TGTGCCAGCAGCCAAACACAGGGCTCCTATAATTCACCCCTCCACTTT
CASSQTQGSYNSPLHF
>TRBD1|NA|TRBV23-1|TRBJ1-3
TGCGCCAGCAGTCAGGGGACAGGGTCTGGAAACACCATATATTTT
CASSQGTGSGNTIYF
>NA|NA|TRBV9|TRBJ2-1
TGTGCCAGCAGCGCAGTTCAAATCTACAATGAGCAGTTCTTC
CASSAVQIYNEQFF
>NA|once|TRBV5-6|TRBJ1-1
TGTGCCAGCAGCTTGGAGGGGTACATGAACACTGAAGCTTTCTTT
CASSLEGYMNTEAFF
>TRBD2|NA|TRBV5-1|TRBJ2-5
TGCGCCAGCAGCGTACCGGGACTAGCGTACCAAGAGACCCAGTACTTC
CASSVPGLAYQETQYF
>NA|NA|TRBV5-4|TRBJ2-7
TGTGCCAGCAGCCCACCCACGGGACATATAACCTACGAGCAGTACTTC
CASSPPTGHITYEQYF
>TRBD1|NA|TRBV27|TRBJ2-1
TGTGCCAGCAGCACGGGACAGTACAATGAGCAGTTCTTC
CASSTGQYNEQFF
>NA|NA|TRBV19|TRBJ2-7
TGTGCCAGTAGTTCGGGGGGCAACTACGAGCAGTACTTC
CASSSGGNYEQYF
>NA|few|TRBV13|TRBJ1-2
TGTGCCAGCAGTACACAGGGCTTCTATGGCTACACCTTC
CASSTQGFYGYTF
>NA|NA|TRBV6-1|TRBJ2-7
TGTGCCAGCAGCGGCCGGGACGGCGCCTACGAGCAGTACTTC
CASSGRDGAYEQYF
>TRBD2|NA|TRBV5-5|TRBJ2-7
TGTGCCAGCAGCTTGGCCACGGTAGCGGGGTTCTCCTACGAGCAGTACTTC
CASSLATVAGFSYEQYF
>TRBD2|few|TRBV28|TRBJ2-5
TGTGCCAGCAGTTTGACTAGCGGGAGGGCCGGTCGCATGGAGACCCAGTACTTC
CASSLTSGRAGRMETQYF
>NA|NA|TRBV6-5|TRBJ1-2
TGTGCCAGCAGTTACTCCCCAGGGGCCCACCGGGGCTACACCTTC
CASSYSPGAHRGYTF
>NA|NA|TRBV19|TRBJ2-3
TGTGCCAGTACCGACCTCCCTGGGAGTGCAGATACGCAGTATTTT
CASTDLPGSADTQYF
>TRBD2|NA|TRBV4-2|TRBJ2-2
TGTGCCAGCAGCCTCCCCCTCGGGGGGGCCGACACCGGGGAGCTGTTTTTT
CASSLPLGGADTGELFF
>NA|NA|TRBV19|TRBJ1-5
TGTGCCAGTAGCCAAGCCCAGGATGGGGTAAGCCAGCCCCAGCATTTT
CASSQAQDGVSQPQHF
>TRBD1|NA|TRBV7-6|TRBJ2-3
TGTGCCAGCAGTTACCTGGACAGGGTTGGAACAGATACGCAGTATTTT
CASSYLDRVGTDTQYF
>TRBD1|NA|TRBV7-9|TRBJ1-1
TGTGCCAGCAGCTTAAGGGGACAGGGGCTCACTGAAGCTTTCTTT
CASSLRGQGLTEAFF
>TRBD1|NA|TRBV4-1|TRBJ1-1
TGCGCCAGCACGCCTGGGCAAGGGGGCGCGGGTTCCACTGAAGCTTTCTTT
CASTPGQGGAGSTEAFF
>TRBD2|once|TRBV13|TRBJ2-1
TGTGCCAGCAGCCCGGGACTAGCGGGCGGCAATGAGCAGTTCTTC
CASSPGLAGGNEQFF
>TRBD1|NA|TRBV5-4|TRBJ1-1
TGTGCCAGCAGCTTGGGGACAGGGACGACTGAAGCTTTCTTT
CASSLGTGTTEAFF
>TRBD1|NA|TRBV5-6|TRBJ1-2
TGTGCCAGCAGCTTGGGTGTACAGGGGGTTGGCGGCTACACCTTC
CASSLGVQGVGGYTF
>TRBD2|NA|TRBV6-6|TRBJ2-7
TGTGCCAGCAGTTACTCGGGACTAGCGGGTTACGAGCAGTACTTC
CASSYSGLAGYEQYF
>NA|NA|TRBV11-3|TRBJ2-7
TGTGCCAGCAGCTTAGTGTCAATTACCTACGAGCAGTACTTC
CASSLVSITYEQYF
>NA|NA|TRBV6-1|TRBJ1-2
TGTGCCAGCAGTCCCCGGGACATTTCTAACTATGGCTACACCTTC
CASSPRDISNYGYTF
>TRBD2|NA|TRBV11-2|TRBJ2-5
TGTGCCAGCAGCTACCCAGCGGGGGGATGGGAGACCCAGTACTTC
CASSYPAGGWETQYF
>NA|NA|TRBV18|TRBJ2-3
TGTGCCAGCTCACCAGGGGAAGTAATTCTCACAGATACGCAGTATTTT
CASSPGEVILTDTQYF
>TRBD2|NA|TRBV11-1|TRBJ2-7
TGTGCCAGCAGCAACCCAGGGTGGGGGGGCTACGAGCAGTACTTC
CASSNPGWGGYEQYF
>TRBD2|NA|TRBV28|TRBJ2-7
TGTGCCAGCAGCTGGGTCGGGACTAGCTCCTACGAGCAGTACTTC
CASSWVGTSSYEQYF